This T cell receptor (beta chain) came from a study of OX40 agonist ivuxolimab in advanced cancers. Looking at the study overall: People in dose escalation had one of these cancers: hepatocellular carcinoma, melanoma, renal cell or head and neck cancer.

The assay was immunoSEQ multiplex PCR, and TCRdb's table has in-frame clones only and misses some. The profile shows 42,000 or so clones, 82% of them singletons. V lost 0 bases and J lost 0, with 10 bases in between. CDR1 is SGDLS and CDR2 is YYNGEE in the germline V gene. The CDR3 runs to 17 residues. The input for sequencing was CD4+ or CD8+ T cells sorted from blood, taken in a trial of the OX40 agonist ivuxolimab. This chain links TRBV9 with TRBJ2-6; no firm D call. This TCR came from an adult with an advanced solid tumor such as melanoma, head and neck, liver or kidney cancer. The chain's CDR3 is CASSVGTALSGANVLTF. The CDR3 coding sequence is TGTGCCAGCAGCGTAGGGACGGCCCTCTCTGGGGCCAACGTCCTGACTTTC.